A selection of T cell receptor beta chains follows, all from one sample in a study of blood T cell repertoires in COVID-19. This table comes from immunoSEQ multiplex PCR, and its TCRdb copy is limited to in-frame clones, with some not included. The repertoire holds about 120,000 clones, just under 85% seen once, with roughly 7.1% in the top ten. Material for sequencing was peripheral blood. Receptors were obtained from a man between 65 and 80 years old with active or convalescent COVID-19. CDR3s include the opening cysteine and the closing phenylalanine or tryptophan. The D gene is left open where the match is weak. Not all rows give a size; the values are once, few, many and, for expanded clones, a class.

>NA|TRBJ2-7|TRBD2|TRBV6-5
TGTGCCAGCAGTTCACTAGCGGGATTGGGCGAGCAGTACTTC
CASSSLAGLGEQYF
>NA|TRBJ1-3|NA|TRBV7-9
TGTGCCAGCAGCTGGGGGCTTCGGGAAAACACCATATATTTT
CASSWGLRENTIYF
>NA|TRBJ1-2|NA|TRBV7-2
TGTGCCAGCAGCGACCTTGGGGGGGCAGGCGGATATGGCTACACCTTC
CASSDLGGAGGYGYTF
>NA|TRBJ2-3|TRBD2|TRBV19
TGTGCCACCGACGCCGGGGGGGCGGTCACAGATACGCAGTATTTT
CATDAGGAVTDTQYF
>once|TRBJ1-3|NA|TRBV4-1
TGCGCCAGCAGCCACTTTATCGGGACACGTCCTCTGAGCTCTGGAAACACCATATATTTT
CASSHFIGTRPLSSGNTIYF
>NA|TRBJ1-5|TRBD1|TRBV3-1/TRBV3-2
TGTGCCAGCAGCCAGCGGCAGGGGGAAGGGACCCAGCATTTT
CASSQRQGEGTQHF
>few|TRBJ1-4|NA|TRBV3-1/TRBV3-2
TGTGCCAGCAGAGCCACAGACAGGAACGAAAAACTGTTTTTT
CASRATDRNEKLFF
>NA|TRBJ1-1|NA|TRBV12-3/TRBV12-4
TGTGCCAGCAGCCCGGAAGGGGGTTCTGAAGCTTTCTTT
CASSPEGGSEAFF
>once|TRBJ2-2|NA|TRBV7-2
TGTGCCAGCAGCCCCGGTGGACAGATGACCGGGGAGCTGTTTTTT
CASSPGGQMTGELFF
>once|TRBJ2-3|NA|TRBV14
TGTGCCAGCAGCCAAAGACTCACAGATACGCAGTATTTT
CASSQRLTDTQYF
>NA|TRBJ2-6|NA|TRBV10-3
TGTGCCATCAGCGACAGTCTACTGGCTGGGGCCAACGTCCTGACTTTC
CAISDSLLAGANVLTF
>NA|TRBJ1-5|NA|TRBV19
TGTGCCAGTAGCCAACGGGAAAACAATCAGCCCCAGCATTTT
CASSQRENNQPQHF
>NA|TRBJ1-2|NA|TRBV6-5
TGTGCCAGCAGAACAGCCCGTGGGGGCTACACCTTC
CASRTARGGYTF
>NA|TRBJ2-4|TRBD1|TRBV6-5
TGTGCCAGCAGCCTGACAGGGGGCGCGGACATTCAGTACTTC
CASSLTGGADIQYF
>few|TRBJ1-2|NA|TRBV6-5
TGTGCCAGCAGTTACAAGGCGGCCTATGGCTACACCTTC
CASSYKAAYGYTF
>NA|TRBJ2-3|TRBD1|TRBV10-3
TGTGCCATCAGTGGGGGACAGGGGGGCCCTCAGGGCACAGATACGCAGTATTTT
CAISGGQGGPQGTDTQYF
>NA|TRBJ1-1|TRBD1|TRBV5-1
TGCGCCAGCAGCCCGCAGGGGGTTTCAAGCACTGAAGCTTTCTTT
CASSPQGVSSTEAFF
>NA|TRBJ1-1|NA|TRBV3-1/TRBV3-2
TGTGCCAGCAGCCAAGGTCGGGGTGAAGCTTTCTTT
CASSQGRGEAFF
>NA|TRBJ1-1|TRBD1|TRBV5-5
TGTGCCAGCAGCCCCCGGGCCACAGGGGGCGGGGACACTGAAGCTTTCTTT
CASSPRATGGGDTEAFF
>NA|TRBJ1-2|TRBD1|TRBV7-8
TGTGCCAGCAGCTTAGGCAGGGGGAATGGCTACACCTTC
CASSLGRGNGYTF
>few|TRBJ1-3|NA|TRBV7-2
TGTGCCAGCAGCTCTAGCTCTGGAAACACCATATATTTT
CASSSSSGNTIYF
>NA|TRBJ1-2|TRBD1|TRBV6-5
TGTGCCAGCAGTTACGAGGGGGCTGGAGGCTACACCTTC
CASSYEGAGGYTF
>NA|TRBJ1-1|NA|TRBV7-7
TGTGCTCCCGATACAGGGTTCCGAACTGAAGCTTTCTTT
CAPDTGFRTEAFF
>NA|TRBJ2-5|TRBD1|TRBV7-2
TGTGCCAGCAGCATTGGGACAGTAGAGACCCAGTACTTC
CASSIGTVETQYF
>NA|TRBJ2-1|NA|TRBV13
TGTGCCAGCAGCTCTAGCCGGCTAGCGAAGAGCAATGAGCAGTTCTTC
CASSSSRLAKSNEQFF